This TCR beta chain comes out of a study of cytomegalovirus exposure and HLA in healthy donors. With respect to this clone: Its antigen is not identified.

This CDR3 contains 13 residues. CDR1 SEHNR and CDR2 FQNEAQ come from the germline V gene (reference sequence). Germline trimming cut 6 bases from V and 4 bases from J; bases unmatched to any gene: 2. Sequenced by immunoSEQ multiplex PCR; TCRdb stores in-frame clones only, minus some. The sample lists some 110,000 clones; 88% were seen once. Findings and caveats of the study: The study put 160 or so TCR beta chains on its list as cytomegalovirus-associated.

The TCR originated in a man younger than 35 in good health and CMV-seronegative. Specimen: PBMCs. The chain has TRBV7-9 and TRBJ2-2; 7 positions agree with TRBD1. CDR3 in amino acids: CASSRTGTGELFF. The CDR3 DNA is TGTGCCAGCAGTCGGACAGGCACCGGGGAGCTGTTTTTT.